The present entry profiles one TCR beta chain with its context. Its antigen is unidentified. Time point specified: week 47, end of study. Every vaccine dose comprised 300 ug of mutant IDH1 20-mer peptide plus topical imiquimod. This entry is derived from a study of a mutant IDH1 vaccine in newly diagnosed glioma. Study details: Treated patients were roughly 62% male, about 40% female, mean age approximately 42 years.

Some clones are missing from TCRdb's copy, which holds only in-frame ones; the method was immunoSEQ multiplex PCR. The table shows around 84,000 clones, with approximately 80% occurring only once. This material consisted of PBMCs, taken from a glioma patient whose treatment included an IDH1 peptide vaccine. This TCR was sampled from a man between 35 and 55 years old with glioma.

The CDR3 here is CASSSPGRRNQPQHF. CDR3 in DNA: TGTGCCAGCAGCTCCCCCGGACGACGGAATCAGCCCCAGCATTTT. This chain connects TRBV7-9 to TRBJ1-5; no reliable D call. Germline CDR1 SEHNR, CDR2 FQNEAQ (reference sequence). The V gene lost 4 bases and the J gene lost 4 bases, with 14 bases spanning the gap. CDR3 length: 15 residues.